This T cell receptor beta chain was sequenced for a study of a mutant IDH1 vaccine in newly diagnosed glioma. As concerns this clone: The target antigen is unknown.

Libraries were prepared by immunoSEQ multiplex PCR; TCRdb keeps only in-frame clonotypes and omits some of them. This sample carries just over 65,000 clones, approximately 84% of them seen once, and the ten largest clones take 9.5% to 15%. Time point: week 35, safety follow-up. Alongside topical imiquimod, each dose of vaccine comprised 300 ug of mutant IDH1 20-mer peptide. The germline gives CDR1 SGHDT, CDR2 YYEEEE. CDR3 size: 16 residues. V shed 2 bases and J shed 1 base, with 15 bases lying between them. This clonotype was sampled from a man aged 18 to 35 with glioma. The rearrangement joins TRBV5-6 to TRBJ1-1; D uncertain. The sequencing here drew on PBMCs, taken from a glioma patient whose treatment included an IDH1 peptide vaccine. The CDR3 protein is CASSFAGFGKNTEAFF. In nucleotides, the CDR3 is TGTGCCAGCAGCTTTGCGGGATTCGGGAAGAACACTGAAGCTTTCTTT.